Given below is one TCR beta chain in context. Its antigen is still unknown. With 0 bases clipped from V and 2 bases from J, the junction kept 15 bases outside the gene matches. The CDR3 runs 19 residues. Germline CDR1 is MGHRA and CDR2 is YSYEKL. This record belongs to a study of breast tumors, draining lymph nodes, adjacent tissues. General study results and limits: Compared with basal-like, luminal-like tumors shared significantly more repertoire with nontumor tissue.

Samples came from axillary lymph nodes draining the breast cancer. A single record per CDR3 protein comes from TCRdb applying MiXCR to the multiplex PCR reads. The repertoire holds approximately 190,000 distinct CDR3 sequences, with roughly 31% as singletons. The chain carries TRBV4-1 and TRBJ2-7; 8 bases are a match to TRBD1. The TCR originated in a female donor with breast cancer. Some clones in this sample may be carry-over from other donors' samples. The sequenced material came from axillary lymph node tissue. The CDR3 DNA reads TGCGCCAGCAGCCAAGATTGGCAGGGGGCCGCCCTGGGGACCTACGAGCAGTACTTC. Protein: CASSQDWQGAALGTYEQYF.